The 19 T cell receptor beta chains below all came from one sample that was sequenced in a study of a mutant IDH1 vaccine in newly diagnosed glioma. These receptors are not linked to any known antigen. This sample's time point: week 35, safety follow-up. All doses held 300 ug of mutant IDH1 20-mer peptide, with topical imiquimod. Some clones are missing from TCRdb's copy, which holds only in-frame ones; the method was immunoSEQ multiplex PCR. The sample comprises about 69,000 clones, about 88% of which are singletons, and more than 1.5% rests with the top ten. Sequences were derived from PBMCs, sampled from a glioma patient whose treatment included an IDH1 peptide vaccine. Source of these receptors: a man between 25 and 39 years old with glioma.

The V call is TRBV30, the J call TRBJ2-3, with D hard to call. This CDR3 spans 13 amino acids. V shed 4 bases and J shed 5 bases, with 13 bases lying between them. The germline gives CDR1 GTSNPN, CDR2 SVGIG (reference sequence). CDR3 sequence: CAWNIRSRDTQYF. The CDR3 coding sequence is TGTGCCTGGAATATACGTTCAAGAGATACGCAGTATTTT.

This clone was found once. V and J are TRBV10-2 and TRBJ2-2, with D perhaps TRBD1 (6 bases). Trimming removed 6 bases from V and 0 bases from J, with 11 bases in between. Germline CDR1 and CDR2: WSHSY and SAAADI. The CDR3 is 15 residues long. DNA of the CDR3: TGCGCCAGCAGCCCGGGACACGCGAACACCGGGGAGCTGTTTTTT. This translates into CASSPGHANTGELFF.

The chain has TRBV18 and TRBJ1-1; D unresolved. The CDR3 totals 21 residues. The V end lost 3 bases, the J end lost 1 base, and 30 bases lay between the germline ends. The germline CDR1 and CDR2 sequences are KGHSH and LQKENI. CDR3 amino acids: CASSPNPFLPLSLQPNTEAFF. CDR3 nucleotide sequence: TGTGCCAGCTCACCGAACCCTTTTCTCCCCCTTTCCCTACAACCGAACACTGAAGCTTTCTTT.

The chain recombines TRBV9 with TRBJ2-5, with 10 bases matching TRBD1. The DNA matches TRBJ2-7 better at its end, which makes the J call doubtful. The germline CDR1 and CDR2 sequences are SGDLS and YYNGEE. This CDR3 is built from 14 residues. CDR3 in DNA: TGTGCCAGCAGCGCGGGACAGGGGTGGGGCGAGCAGTACTTC. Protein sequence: CASSAGQGWGEQYF.

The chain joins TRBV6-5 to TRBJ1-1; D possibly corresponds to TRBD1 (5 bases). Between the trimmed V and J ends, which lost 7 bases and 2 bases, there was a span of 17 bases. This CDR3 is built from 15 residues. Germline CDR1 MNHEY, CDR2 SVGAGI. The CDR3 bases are TGTGCCAGCACCAGAGGAGTGGGGGTAAACACTGAAGCTTTCTTT. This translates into CASTRGVGVNTEAFF.

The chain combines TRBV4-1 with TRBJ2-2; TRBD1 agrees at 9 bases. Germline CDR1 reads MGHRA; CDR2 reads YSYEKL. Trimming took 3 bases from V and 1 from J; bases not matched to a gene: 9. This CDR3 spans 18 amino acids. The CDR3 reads CASSHPEGGQGNTGELFF. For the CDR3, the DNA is TGCGCCAGCAGCCATCCCGAGGGGGGACAGGGGAACACCGGGGAGCTGTTTTTT.

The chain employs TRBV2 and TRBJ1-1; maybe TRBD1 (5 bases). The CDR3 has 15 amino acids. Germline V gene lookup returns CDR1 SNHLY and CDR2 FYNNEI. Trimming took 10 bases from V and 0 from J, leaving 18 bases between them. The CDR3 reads CANHGGERMNTEAFF. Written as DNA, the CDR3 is TGTGCCAACCACGGGGGGGAACGTATGAACACTGAAGCTTTCTTT.

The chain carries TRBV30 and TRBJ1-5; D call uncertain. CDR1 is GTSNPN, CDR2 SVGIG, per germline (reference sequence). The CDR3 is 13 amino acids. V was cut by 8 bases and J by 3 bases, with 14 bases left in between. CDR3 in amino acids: CATSPGSNQPQHF. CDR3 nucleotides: TGTGCCACCTCACCTGGGTCCAATCAGCCCCAGCATTTT.

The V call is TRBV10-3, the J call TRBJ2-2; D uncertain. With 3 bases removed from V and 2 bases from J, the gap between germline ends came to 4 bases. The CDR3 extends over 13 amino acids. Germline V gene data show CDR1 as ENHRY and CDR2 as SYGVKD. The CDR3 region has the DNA TGTGCCATCAGTGATCCAAACACCGGGGAGCTGTTTTTT. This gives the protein CAISDPNTGELFF.

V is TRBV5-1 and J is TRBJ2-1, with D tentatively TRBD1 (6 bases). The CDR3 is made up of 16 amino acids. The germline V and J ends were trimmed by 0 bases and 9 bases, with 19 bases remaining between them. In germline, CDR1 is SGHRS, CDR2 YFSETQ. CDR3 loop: CASSLELNRGSVEQFF. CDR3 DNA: TGCGCCAGCAGCTTGGAACTCAATAGGGGGTCTGTTGAGCAGTTCTTC.

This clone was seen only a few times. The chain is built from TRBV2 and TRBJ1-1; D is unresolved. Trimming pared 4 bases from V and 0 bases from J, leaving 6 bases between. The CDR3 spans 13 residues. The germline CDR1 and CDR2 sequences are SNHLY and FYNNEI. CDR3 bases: TGTGCCAGCAGTGCCAGCATGAACACTGAAGCTTTCTTT. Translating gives CASSASMNTEAFF.

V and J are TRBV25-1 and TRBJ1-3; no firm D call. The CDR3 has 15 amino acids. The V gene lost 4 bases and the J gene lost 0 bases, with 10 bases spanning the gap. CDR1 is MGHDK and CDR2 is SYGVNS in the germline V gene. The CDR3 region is CASSGAGASGNTIYF. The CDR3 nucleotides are TGTGCCAGCAGTGGGGCCGGTGCCTCTGGAAACACCATATATTTT.

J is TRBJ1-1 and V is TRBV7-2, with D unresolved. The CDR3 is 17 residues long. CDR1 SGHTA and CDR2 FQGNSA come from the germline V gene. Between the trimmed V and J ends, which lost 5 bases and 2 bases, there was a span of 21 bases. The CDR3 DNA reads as TGTGCCAGCAGCCCACCCCTCGGGCCGGGTATTAACACTGAAGCTTTCTTT. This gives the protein CASSPPLGPGINTEAFF.

The CDR3 reads CASRQGRTEAFF. Here the CDR3 DNA reads TGTGCCAGCAGACAGGGTAGGACTGAAGCTTTCTTT. The chain has TRBV7-2 and TRBJ1-1; weak D call: TRBD1 (6 bases). The CDR3 has 12 amino acids. Trimming stripped 6 bases from V and 5 bases from J, with 10 bases between. Per the germline V gene, CDR1 is SGHTA and CDR2 is FQGNSA.

This CDR3 reads CASSFRTGRAYEQYF. DNA for the CDR3: TGTGCCAGCAGCTTCCGGACAGGGAGAGCCTACGAGCAGTACTTC. This chain connects TRBV9 to TRBJ2-7; 8 bases align to TRBD1. Germline V gene data show CDR1 as SGDLS and CDR2 as YYNGEE. CDR3 length: 15 residues. The J segment lost 2 bases and the V segment lost 4 bases, leaving 8 bases of the junction unmatched. The full variable domain, with the rest looked up from reference TRBV9 and TRBJ2-7, is DSGVTQTPKHLITATGQRVTLRCSPRSGDLSVYWYQQSLDQGLQFLIQYYNGEERAKGNILERFSAQQFPDLHSELNLSSLELGDSALYFCASSFRTGRAYEQYFGPGTRLTVT.

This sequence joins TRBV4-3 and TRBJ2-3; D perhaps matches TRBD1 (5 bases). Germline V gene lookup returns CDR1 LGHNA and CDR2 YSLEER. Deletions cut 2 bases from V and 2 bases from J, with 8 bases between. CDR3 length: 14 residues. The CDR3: CASSQYRTTDTQYF. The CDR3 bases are TGCGCCAGCAGCCAATACAGGACCACAGATACGCAGTATTTT.

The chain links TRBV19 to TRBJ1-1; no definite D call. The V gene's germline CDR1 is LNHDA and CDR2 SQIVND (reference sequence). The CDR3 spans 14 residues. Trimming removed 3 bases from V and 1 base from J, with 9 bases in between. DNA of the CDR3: TGTGCCAGTAGTATTGGGCAGAGGAACACTGAAGCTTTCTTT. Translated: CASSIGQRNTEAFF.

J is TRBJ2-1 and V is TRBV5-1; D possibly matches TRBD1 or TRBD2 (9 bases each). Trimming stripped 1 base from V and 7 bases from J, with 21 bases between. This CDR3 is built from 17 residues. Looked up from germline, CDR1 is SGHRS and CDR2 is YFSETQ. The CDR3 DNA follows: TGCGCCAGCAGCTTGAGCGGGGGACAGGGACTAGCAAATGAGCAGTTCTTC. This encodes CASSLSGGQGLANEQFF.

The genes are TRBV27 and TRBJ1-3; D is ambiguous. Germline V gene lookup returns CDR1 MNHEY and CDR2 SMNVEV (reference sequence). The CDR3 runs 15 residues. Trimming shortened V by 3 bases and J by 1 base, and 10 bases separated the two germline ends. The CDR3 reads CASSLSAGSGNTIYF. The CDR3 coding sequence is TGTGCCAGCAGTTTGTCAGCGGGATCTGGAAACACCATATATTTT.